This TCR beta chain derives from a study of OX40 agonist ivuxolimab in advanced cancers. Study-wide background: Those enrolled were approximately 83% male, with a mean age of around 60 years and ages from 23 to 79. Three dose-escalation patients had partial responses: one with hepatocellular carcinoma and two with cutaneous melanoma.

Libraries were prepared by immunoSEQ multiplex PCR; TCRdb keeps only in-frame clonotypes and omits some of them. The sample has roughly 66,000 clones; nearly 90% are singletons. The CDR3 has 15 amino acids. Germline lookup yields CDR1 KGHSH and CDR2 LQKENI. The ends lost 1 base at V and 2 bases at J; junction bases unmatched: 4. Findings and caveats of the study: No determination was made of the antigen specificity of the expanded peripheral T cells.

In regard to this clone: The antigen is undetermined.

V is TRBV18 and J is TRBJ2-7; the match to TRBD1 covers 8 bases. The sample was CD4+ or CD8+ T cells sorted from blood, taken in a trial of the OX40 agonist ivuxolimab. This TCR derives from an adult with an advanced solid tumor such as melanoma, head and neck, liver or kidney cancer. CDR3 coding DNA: TGTGCCAGCTCACCACGGGGACAGGCCCCCTACGAGCAGTACTTC. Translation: CASSPRGQAPYEQYF. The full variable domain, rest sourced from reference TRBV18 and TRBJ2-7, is NAGVMQNPRHLVRRRGQEARLRCSPMKGHSHVYWYRQLPEEGLKFMVYLQKENIIDESGMPKERFSAEFPKEGPSILRIQQVVRGDSAAYFCASSPRGQAPYEQYFGPGTRLTVT.